The TCR beta chain described here comes from a study of blood T cell repertoires in COVID-19. Before being deemed recovered, Cohort 3 donors had two negative PCRs, clearance, or symptom resolution. CDR3 length: 15 residues. In germline, CDR1 is SGHRS, CDR2 YFSETQ. V was pared by 4 bases and J by 3 bases, with 17 bases between. This clone has a count of ten or more. Sequenced by immunoSEQ multiplex PCR; TCRdb stores in-frame clones only, minus some. This sample yields 250,000 to 400,000 clones, of which more than 70% are seen a single time; 5.3% belongs to the top ten. The V gene is TRBV5-1, the J gene TRBJ2-7; D may be TRBD1 (6 bases). The sample comprised PBMCs or T cells enriched from blood (not recorded which). The clonotype was recovered from a woman aged 25-40 years who had recovered from COVID-19. CDR3 in DNA: TGCGCCAGCAGCGCGGCGGGCGACAGGTTCTACGAGCAGTACTTC. Amino acid sequence: CASSAAGDRFYEQYF.